The clone carrying this T cell receptor beta chain came up a few times. This record comes from a study of T-cell reconstitution after alpha-beta-depleted transplantation in children. The TCRbeta library incorporated unique molecular identifiers. TCRdb called the PCR reads again in MiXCR, with one record for every CDR3 protein. This sample yields around 370,000 distinct CDR3 sequences, of which 10% are seen a single time; approximately 2.3% belongs to the top ten. The CDR3 consists of 12 residues. Germline lookup yields CDR1 DFQATT and CDR2 SNEGSKA (reference sequence). V shed 5 bases and J shed 3 bases, with 10 bases lying between them.

The clonotype was recovered from a human donor who donated a stem cell graft to a child with acute lymphoblastic leukemia. J is TRBJ2-5 and V is TRBV20-1; TRBD1 is a possible D gene (5 bases). Sequences were derived from PBMCs from the stem cell graft donor, sampled from the stem cell graft. The CDR3 nucleotides read TGCAGTGCTGGGGCCCTGGAAGAGACCCAGTACTTC. Translated: CSAGALEETQYF.